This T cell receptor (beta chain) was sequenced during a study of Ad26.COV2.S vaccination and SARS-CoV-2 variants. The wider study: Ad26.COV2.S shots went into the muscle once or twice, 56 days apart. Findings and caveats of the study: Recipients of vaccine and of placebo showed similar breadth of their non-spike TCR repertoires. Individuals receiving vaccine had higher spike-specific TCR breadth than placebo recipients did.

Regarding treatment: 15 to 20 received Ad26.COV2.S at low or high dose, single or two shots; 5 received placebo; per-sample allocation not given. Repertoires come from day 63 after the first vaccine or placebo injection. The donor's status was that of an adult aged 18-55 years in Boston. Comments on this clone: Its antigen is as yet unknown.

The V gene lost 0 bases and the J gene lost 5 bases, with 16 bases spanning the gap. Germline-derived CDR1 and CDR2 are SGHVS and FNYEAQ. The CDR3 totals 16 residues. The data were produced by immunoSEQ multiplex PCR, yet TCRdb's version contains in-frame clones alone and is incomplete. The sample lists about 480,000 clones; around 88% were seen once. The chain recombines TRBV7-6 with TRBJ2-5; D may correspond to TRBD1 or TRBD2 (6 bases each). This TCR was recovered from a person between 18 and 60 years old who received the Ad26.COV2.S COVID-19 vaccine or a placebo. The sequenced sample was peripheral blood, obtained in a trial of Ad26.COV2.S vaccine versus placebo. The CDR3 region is CASSLASGGLVETQYF. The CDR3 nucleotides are TGTGCCAGCAGCTTAGCGTCTGGGGGGCTAGTGGAGACCCAGTACTTC.